One sample yielded the 21 T cell receptor beta chains listed below, sequenced in a study of technical replicates of blood from several donors. Assay: immunoSEQ multiplex PCR; the TCRdb copy retains only in-frame clones and omits some. The sample has approximately 78,000 clones, just under 97% seen once. Sequenced material: T cells isolated from PBMCs. Receptors were obtained from a human donor in good health.

The genes are TRBV6-5 and TRBJ2-2; perhaps TRBD2 as D (7 bases). CDR1 and CDR2 from the germline V gene are MNHEY and SVGAGI. The germline V and J ends were trimmed by 4 bases and 6 bases, with 15 bases remaining between them. The CDR3 has 15 amino acids. For the CDR3, the DNA is TGTGCCAGCAGTTCTGGGGGGGGCGTCTCCGGGGAGCTGTTTTTT. This sequence encodes CASSSGGGVSGELFF.

The chain has TRBV11-2 and TRBJ2-7; perhaps TRBD2 as D (5 bases). The CDR3 runs to 12 residues. The germline V gene has CDR1 SGHAT and CDR2 FQNNGV. Trimming removed 1 base from V and 5 bases from J, with 6 bases in between. CDR3 residues: CASSLGGNEQYF. In nucleotides, the CDR3 is TGTGCCAGCAGCTTAGGAGGGAACGAGCAGTACTTC. The full variable domain, its missing parts supplied by reference TRBV11-2 and TRBJ2-7, is EAGVAQSPRYKIIEKRQSVAFWCNPISGHATLYWYQQILGQGPKLLIQFQNNGVVDDSQLPKDRFSAERLKGVDSTLKIQPAKLEDSAVYLCASSLGGNEQYFGPGTRLTVT.

This CDR3 is CATSSTGVGTEAFF. CDR3 nucleotides: TGTGCCACCAGCAGTACAGGGGTAGGAACTGAAGCTTTCTTT. The chain links TRBV15 to TRBJ1-1; TRBD1 aligns across 7 bases. The CDR3 consists of 14 residues. CDR1 and CDR2 from the germline V gene are LNHNV and YYDKDF (reference sequence). With V trimmed by 3 bases and J by 5 bases, 6 bases remained unmatched.

The chain combines TRBV18 with TRBJ2-1, with TRBD2 matching 9 bases. CDR1 and CDR2 (germline): KGHSH, LQKENI. Unmatched junction bases numbered 5, after V lost 2 bases and J lost 6 bases. The CDR3 runs to 15 residues. CDR3 nucleotides: TGTGCCAGCTCACCAGTAGCGGGAGTTGGCAATGAGCAGTTCTTC. It yields the protein CASSPVAGVGNEQFF. Together with reference TRBV18 and TRBJ2-1, the CDR3 gives the full variable domain: NAGVMQNPRHLVRRRGQEARLRCSPMKGHSHVYWYRQLPEEGLKFMVYLQKENIIDESGMPKERFSAEFPKEGPSILRIQQVVRGDSAAYFCASSPVAGVGNEQFFGPGTRLTVL.

The chain combines TRBV19 with TRBJ2-1; TRBD2 matches 9 bases. The germline CDR1 and CDR2 sequences are LNHDA and SQIVND (reference sequence). CDR3 length equals 15 residues. V shed 1 base, J shed 6 bases, and the junction held 4 bases outside the gene matches. The DNA for the CDR3 is TGTGCCAGTAGTATAGGGGGGACTAGCCTCAATGAGCAGTTCTTC. Encoded protein: CASSIGGTSLNEQFF.

J is TRBJ2-1 and V is TRBV5-1; 10 nucleotides line up with TRBD2. The CDR3 runs to 14 residues. Trimming took 4 bases from V and 7 from J; bases not matched to a gene: 5. CDR1 and CDR2 (germline): SGHRS, YFSETQ. For the CDR3, the DNA is TGCGCCAGCAGCCTCGGGACTAGCGCAAATGAGCAGTTCTTC. This codes for CASSLGTSANEQFF.

The chain is built from TRBV7-2 and TRBJ1-1; 7 bases align to TRBD1. The CDR3 runs to 14 residues. Looked up from germline, CDR1 is SGHTA and CDR2 is FQGNSA. Trimming took 5 bases from V and 4 from J; bases not matched to a gene: 7. The CDR3, as DNA: TGTGCCAGCAGCGAACAGGGGCTGGGCACTGAAGCTTTCTTT. Protein sequence: CASSEQGLGTEAFF.

The chain is built from TRBV5-5 and TRBJ1-1, with unresolved D. The CDR3 is 15 residues long. V dropped 0 bases and J dropped 0 bases, with 9 bases sitting between them. The germline gives CDR1 SGHKS, CDR2 YYEKEE (reference sequence). CDR3 region: CASSLAVRLNTEAFF. The CDR3 DNA reads as TGTGCCAGCAGCTTGGCGGTTAGATTGAACACTGAAGCTTTCTTT.

The gene calls are TRBV30 and TRBJ2-1; D unclear. The germline V gene has CDR1 GTSNPN and CDR2 SVGIG (reference sequence). There are 12 residues in the CDR3. V shed 0 bases and J shed 8 bases, with 8 bases lying between them. The CDR3 is CAWSVEVYEQFF. CDR3 DNA sequence: TGTGCCTGGAGTGTTGAGGTCTATGAGCAGTTCTTC.

The rearrangement uses TRBV2 and TRBJ2-7, with 7 bases identical to TRBD1. Germline CDR1 SNHLY, CDR2 FYNNEI. The V gene end was trimmed by 8 bases and the J gene end by 0 bases; junction bases not matched to a gene: 10. The CDR3 is made up of 15 amino acids. This chain's CDR3 is CASASSAGGSYEQYF. Written as DNA, the CDR3 is TGTGCCAGCGCCAGCTCGGCAGGGGGCTCCTACGAGCAGTACTTC.

The chain employs TRBV7-2 and TRBJ1-2; 8 bases fit TRBD1. Unmatched junction bases numbered 4, after V lost 2 bases and J lost 8 bases. The CDR3 spans 13 residues. Germline-derived CDR1 and CDR2 are SGHTA and FQGNSA. The DNA of the CDR3 is TGTGCCAGCAGCTTAAAGACAGGGGACGGCTACACCTTC. This encodes CASSLKTGDGYTF. The full variable domain, with the rest looked up from reference TRBV7-2 and TRBJ1-2, is GAGVSQSPSNKVTEKGKDVELRCDPISGHTALYWYRQSLGQGLEFLIYFQGNSAPDKSGLPSDRFSAERTGGSVSTLTIQRTQQEDSAVYLCASSLKTGDGYTFGSGTRLTVV.

J is TRBJ2-5 and V is TRBV23-1; possibly TRBD1 for D (5 bases). TRBV23-1 qualifies as an ORF whose function is uncertain. The CDR3 contains 15 residues. V was trimmed by 0 bases and J by 3 bases, leaving 11 bases between them. Written as DNA, the CDR3 is TGCGCCAGCAGTCAATCGGGGCTGGGTAAAGAGACCCAGTACTTC. It translates to CASSQSGLGKETQYF.

The rearrangement links TRBV27 to TRBJ2-7; 10 nucleotides line up with TRBD2. With 3 bases clipped from V and 4 bases from J, the junction kept 6 bases outside the gene matches. CDR1 is MNHEY, CDR2 SMNVEV, per germline (reference sequence). This CDR3 is built from 15 residues. The CDR3 loop is CASSFSSGGAYEQYF. CDR3 nucleotides: TGTGCCAGCAGTTTCTCTAGCGGGGGAGCTTACGAGCAGTACTTC.

The CDR3 loop reads CASSPGNTLDEQYF. The CDR3, as DNA: TGCGCCAGCAGTCCAGGGAACACCCTCGACGAGCAGTACTTC. The gene calls are TRBV5-1 and TRBJ2-7; possibly TRBD1 for D (5 bases). Between the trimmed V and J ends, which lost 5 bases and 5 bases, there was a span of 17 bases. Germline CDR1 reads SGHRS; CDR2 reads YFSETQ. The CDR3 contains 14 residues.

The CDR3 DNA reads TGTGCCAGCACAACAGGACTAGCCGGGGAGCTGTTTTTT. Its translation: CASTTGLAGELFF. The J gene is TRBJ2-2, the V gene TRBV2; 7 bases match TRBD2. CDR1 and CDR2 from the germline V gene are SNHLY and FYNNEI. With 7 bases clipped from V and 6 bases from J, the junction kept 5 bases outside the gene matches. The CDR3 length is 13 residues. The variable domain in full, completed from reference TRBV2 and TRBJ2-2, reads EPEVTQTPSHQVTQMGQEVILRCVPISNHLYFYWYRQILGQKVEFLVSFYNNEISEKSEIFDDQFSVERPDGSNFTLKIRSTKLEDSAMYFCASTTGLAGELFFGEGSRLTVL.

The rearrangement uses TRBV25-1 and TRBJ1-2; 9 bases fit TRBD1. Germline V CDR1 and CDR2: MGHDK, SYGVNS. The V segment lost 4 bases and the J segment 8 bases; nucleotides outside the gene matches: 20. The length of the CDR3 is 18 residues. The CDR3 bases are TGTGCCAGCAGTGGAAGTCCCGGGACAGGGAGGGATTTCTTAGGCTACACCTTC. It codes for CASSGSPGTGRDFLGYTF.

This chain joins TRBV6-5 and TRBJ2-5; 8 bases fit TRBD2. V dropped 0 bases and J dropped 2; count of bases not matched to a gene: 5. Germline CDR1 MNHEY, CDR2 SVGAGI. The CDR3 spans 16 residues. Written as DNA, the CDR3 is TGTGCCAGCAGTTACTCGGCTAGCGGGCGGCAAGAGACCCAGTACTTC. It yields the protein CASSYSASGRQETQYF.

V gene TRBV7-8 combines with J gene TRBJ2-4, with 10 nucleotides matching TRBD1. The V gene's germline CDR1 is SGHVS and CDR2 FQNEAQ. V dropped 0 bases and J dropped 3; count of bases not matched to a gene: 11. CDR3 length: 19 residues. As DNA, the CDR3 is TGTGCCAGCAGCTTAGCGAGATTTCCGGGGACAGGGGACAAAAACATTCAGTACTTC. The encoded protein is CASSLARFPGTGDKNIQYF. The whole variable domain, filled in from reference TRBV7-8 and TRBJ2-4, reads GAGVSQSPRYKVAKRGQDVALRCDPISGHVSLFWYQQALGQGPEFLTYFQNEAQLDKSGLPSDRFFAERPEGSVSTLKIQRTQQEDSAVYLCASSLARFPGTGDKNIQYFGAGTRLSVL.

The chain recombines TRBV19 with TRBJ1-2, with 8 bases matching TRBD1. Trimming cost V 5 bases and J 6 bases; bases outside gene matches: 11. The CDR3 consists of 15 residues. CDR1 is LNHDA, CDR2 SQIVND, per germline (reference sequence). CDR3 nucleotide sequence: TGTGCCAGTAGTCCCCAACAGGGGGTCGCTGATGGCTACACCTTC. Translated, it gives CASSPQQGVADGYTF.

The chain links TRBV28 to TRBJ1-4, with unresolved D. Per the germline V gene, CDR1 is MDHEN and CDR2 is SYDVKM. The CDR3 extends over 14 amino acids. Trimming stripped 3 bases from V and 4 bases from J, with 9 bases between. Here the CDR3 reads CASSLGRLNEKLFF. The CDR3 DNA is TGTGCCAGCAGTTTGGGCAGGCTTAATGAAAAACTGTTTTTT.

The J gene is TRBJ2-3, the V gene TRBV7-9; 11 nucleotides line up with TRBD2. The V gene's germline CDR1 is SEHNR and CDR2 FQNEAQ (reference sequence). The CDR3 covers 19 residues. J gave up 0 bases and V 8 bases, and 16 bases lay outside the gene matches. The CDR3 region has the DNA TGTGCCAGCTCCATCGTAACTAGCGGGAGTTGGGGTAGCACAGATACGCAGTATTTT. This codes for CASSIVTSGSWGSTDTQYF.